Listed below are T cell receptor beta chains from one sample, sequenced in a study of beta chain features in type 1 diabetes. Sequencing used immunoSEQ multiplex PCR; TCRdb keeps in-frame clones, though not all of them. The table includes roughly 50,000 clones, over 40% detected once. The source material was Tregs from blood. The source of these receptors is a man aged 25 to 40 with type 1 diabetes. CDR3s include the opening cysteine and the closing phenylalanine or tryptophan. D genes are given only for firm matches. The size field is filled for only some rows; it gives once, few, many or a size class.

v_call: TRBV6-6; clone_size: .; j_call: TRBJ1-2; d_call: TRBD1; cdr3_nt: TGTGCCAGCAGTCCAAGGACAGGGGGCGCAAGTGGCTACACCTTC; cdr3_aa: CASSPRTGGASGYTF
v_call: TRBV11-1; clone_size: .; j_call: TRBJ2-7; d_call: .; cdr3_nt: TGTGCCAGCAGCTTGAGTCTAAACGAGCAGTACTTC; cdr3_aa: CASSLSLNEQYF
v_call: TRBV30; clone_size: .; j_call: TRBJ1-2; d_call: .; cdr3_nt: TGTGCCTGGAGATTGACATCCTCGAACTATGGCTACACCTTC; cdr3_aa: CAWRLTSSNYGYTF
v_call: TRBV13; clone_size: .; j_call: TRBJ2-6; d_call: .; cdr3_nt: TGTGCCAGCAGCTTATTAGGGGCTGGGGCCAACGTCCTGACTTTC; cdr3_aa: CASSLLGAGANVLTF
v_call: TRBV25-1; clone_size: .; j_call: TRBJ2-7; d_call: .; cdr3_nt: TGTGCCAGCAGTGAACAAACAGGGCACCGCTACGAGCAGTACTTC; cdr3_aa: CASSEQTGHRYEQYF
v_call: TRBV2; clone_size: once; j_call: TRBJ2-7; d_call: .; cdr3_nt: TGTGCCAGCAGTGAAGCGCGAACAGCAGAATACGAGCAGTACTTC; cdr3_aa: CASSEARTAEYEQYF
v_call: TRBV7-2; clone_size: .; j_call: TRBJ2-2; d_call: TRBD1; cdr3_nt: TGTGCCAGCAGCCCGGGACAGTCCACCGGGGAGCTGTTTTTT; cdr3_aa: CASSPGQSTGELFF
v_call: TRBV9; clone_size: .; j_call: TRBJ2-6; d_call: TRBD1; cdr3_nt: TGTGCCAGCAGCGTATCGGGACAGATCAGATCTGGGGCCAACGTCCTGACTTTC; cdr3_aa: CASSVSGQIRSGANVLTF
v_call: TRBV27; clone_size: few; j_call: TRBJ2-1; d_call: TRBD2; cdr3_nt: TGTGCCAGCAGGCCCCTAGCGGGTATTCTCTACAATGAGCAGTTCTTC; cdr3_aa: CASRPLAGILYNEQFF
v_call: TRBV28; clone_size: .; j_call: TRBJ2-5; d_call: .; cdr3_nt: TGTGCCAGCAGTTTCACAGGGACCCACCAAGAGACCCAGTACTTC; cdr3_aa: CASSFTGTHQETQYF
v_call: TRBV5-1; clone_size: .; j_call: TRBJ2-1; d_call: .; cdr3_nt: TGCGCCAGCAGCTGGACACCTGGGACATCGCGGATCAATGAGCAGTTCTTC; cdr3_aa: CASSWTPGTSRINEQFF
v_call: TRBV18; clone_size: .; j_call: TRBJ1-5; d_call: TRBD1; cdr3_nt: TGTGCCAGCTCACCAACAGGGGGTAACAATCAGCCCCAGCATTTT; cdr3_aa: CASSPTGGNNQPQHF
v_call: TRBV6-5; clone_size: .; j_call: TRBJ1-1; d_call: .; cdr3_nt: TGTGCCAGCAGTTACTCGAATCAGGGTTTAGCTGAAGCTTTCTTT; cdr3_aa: CASSYSNQGLAEAFF
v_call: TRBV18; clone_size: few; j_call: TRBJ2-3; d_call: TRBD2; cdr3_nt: TGTGCCAGCTCACCCGACTTGTCCAAGCTAGCGGGAGGCGACACAGATACGCAGTATTTT; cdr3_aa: CASSPDLSKLAGGDTDTQYF
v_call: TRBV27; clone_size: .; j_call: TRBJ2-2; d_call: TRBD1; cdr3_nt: TGTGCCAGCACCTTCGTCCCAGGGGGTGGCACCGGGGAGCTGTTTTTT; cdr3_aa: CASTFVPGGGTGELFF
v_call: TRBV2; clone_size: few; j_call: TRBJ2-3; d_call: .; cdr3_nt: TGTGCCAGCCAATATCCCGCGGATACGCAGTATTTT; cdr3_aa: CASQYPADTQYF
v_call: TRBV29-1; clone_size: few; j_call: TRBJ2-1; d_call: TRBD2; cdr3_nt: TGCAGCGTTGAAGATCTTCGCAGGGCTAGCGGGAGCAATGAGCAGTTCTTC; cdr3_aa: CSVEDLRRASGSNEQFF
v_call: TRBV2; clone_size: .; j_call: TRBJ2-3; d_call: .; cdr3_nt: TGTGCCAGCAGCAGCCTCAGGCGCGATACGCAGTATTTT; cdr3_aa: CASSSLRRDTQYF
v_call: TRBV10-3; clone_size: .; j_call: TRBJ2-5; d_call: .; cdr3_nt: TGTGCCATCAGTGAGTGGCAAGAAGGGGGGACCCAGTACTTC; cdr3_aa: CAISEWQEGGTQYF
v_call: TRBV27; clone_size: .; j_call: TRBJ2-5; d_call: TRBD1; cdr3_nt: TGTGCCAGCACCACAGGGGCCCAAGAGACCCAGTACTTC; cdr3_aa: CASTTGAQETQYF
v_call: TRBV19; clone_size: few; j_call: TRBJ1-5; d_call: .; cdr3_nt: TGTGCCAGCTGCCTCCAGGGATTAGGTCAGCCCCAGCATTTT; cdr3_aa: CASCLQGLGQPQHF
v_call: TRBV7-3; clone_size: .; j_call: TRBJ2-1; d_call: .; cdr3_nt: TGTGCCAGCAGCTTAAGACGGACAGACGAGCAGTTCTTC; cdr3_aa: CASSLRRTDEQFF
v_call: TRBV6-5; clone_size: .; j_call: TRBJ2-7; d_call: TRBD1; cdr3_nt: TGTGCCAGCAGTTACGGACAGGGTCGCTACGAGCAGTACTTC; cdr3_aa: CASSYGQGRYEQYF
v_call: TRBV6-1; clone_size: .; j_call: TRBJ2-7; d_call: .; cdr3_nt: TGTGCCAGCAGTGACGGGGAGGACTCCTACGAGCAGTACTTC; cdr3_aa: CASSDGEDSYEQYF
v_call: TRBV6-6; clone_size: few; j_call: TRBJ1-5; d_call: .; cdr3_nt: TGTGCCAGCAGCAATAGGGACATCAATCAGCCCCAGCATTTT; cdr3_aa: CASSNRDINQPQHF
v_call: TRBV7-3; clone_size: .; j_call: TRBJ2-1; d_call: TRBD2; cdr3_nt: TGTGCCAGCAGCCCACGAGGGACTAGTCGGTACAATGAGCAGTTCTTC; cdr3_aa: CASSPRGTSRYNEQFF
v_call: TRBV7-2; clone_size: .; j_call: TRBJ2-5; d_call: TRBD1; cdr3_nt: TGTGCCAGCAGCTTAGCTGGGACAGGGGCCGGGGAGACCCAGTACTTC; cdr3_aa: CASSLAGTGAGETQYF
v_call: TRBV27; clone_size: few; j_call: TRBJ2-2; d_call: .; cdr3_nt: TGTGCCAGCAGTTCCCCTACCACGACAAGGGGAGGAACCGGGGAGCTGTTTTTT; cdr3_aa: CASSSPTTTRGGTGELFF
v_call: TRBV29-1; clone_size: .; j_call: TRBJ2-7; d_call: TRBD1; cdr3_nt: TGCAGCGTTGCACCGGGACAGGTCGTCTACGAGCAGTACTTC; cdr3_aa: CSVAPGQVVYEQYF
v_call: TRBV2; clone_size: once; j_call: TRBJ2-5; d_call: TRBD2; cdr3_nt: TGTGCCAGCAGTTCGTCCAGCGGGAGAGAGACCCAGTACTTC; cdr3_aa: CASSSSSGRETQYF
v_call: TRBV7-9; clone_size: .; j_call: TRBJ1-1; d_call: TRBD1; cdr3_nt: TGTGCCAGCGCCGGGACAGGAATCACTGAAGCTTTCTTT; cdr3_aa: CASAGTGITEAFF